These 28 T cell receptor beta chains were all obtained from the same sample, sequenced in a study of blood T cells in healthy people across ages. A sample-barcoded 5' primer and a J-beta primer mix were used in a second PCR of roughly 6 to 11 cycles. TCRdb re-called the 5' RACE reads with MiXCR, one entry per CDR3 protein. Here the sample spans over 1,200,000 distinct CDR3 sequences, roughly 64% being singletons. Sample: blood. The origin of the receptors is a young man in good health.

This chain joins TRBV20-1 and TRBJ1-1, with D uncertain. V shed 2 bases and J shed 3 bases, with 13 bases lying between them. Germline assignment: CDR1 DFQATT and CDR2 SNEGSKA (reference sequence). The CDR3 totals 14 residues. CDR3 protein: CSARPPGRDTEAFF. The CDR3 nucleotides are TGCAGTGCTAGACCCCCAGGTCGAGACACTGAAGCTTTCTTT.

The chain has TRBV27 and TRBJ2-5; 9 positions agree with TRBD1. Germline lookup yields CDR1 MNHEY and CDR2 SMNVEV (reference sequence). The CDR3 consists of 14 residues. V lost 9 bases to trimming and J lost 3 bases; unmatched junction nucleotides: 8. CDR3 in amino acids: CASRQGGIEETQYF. The CDR3 nucleotides are TGTGCCAGTCGACAGGGGGGTATAGAAGAGACCCAGTACTTC.

The rearrangement uses TRBV18 and TRBJ1-1, with D perhaps matching TRBD1 (6 bases). The germline CDR1 and CDR2 sequences are KGHSH and LQKENI. V gave up 3 bases and J gave up 7 bases, with 15 bases separating them. CDR3 size: 14 residues. In DNA, the CDR3 is TGTGCCAGCTCACCCTACAGGGATCACGGTGAAGCTTTCTTT. This codes for CASSPYRDHGEAFF. Supplemented by reference TRBV18 and TRBJ1-1, the full variable domain reads NAGVMQNPRHLVRRRGQEARLRCSPMKGHSHVYWYRQLPEEGLKFMVYLQKENIIDESGMPKERFSAEFPKEGPSILRIQQVVRGDSAAYFCASSPYRDHGEAFFGQGTRLTVV.

The chain is built from TRBV2 and TRBJ1-1, with TRBD1 as a possible D gene (6 bases). V was shortened by 6 bases and J by 10 bases, with 15 bases between the two germline ends. The CDR3 runs to 12 residues. Germline V gives CDR1 SNHLY, CDR2 FYNNEI. CDR3 coding DNA: TGTGCCAGCAGCTATGGGGGCAATCGAGCTTTCTTT. Residues: CASSYGGNRAFF.

With respect to this clonotype: At one end the junction does not follow the germline gene, possibly because of a read error. The rearrangement links TRBV28 to TRBJ2-5, with 12 nucleotides matching TRBD1. The CDR3 sequence is 13 residues long. The germline V gene encodes CDR1 MDHEN and CDR2 SYDVKM. This chain's CDR3 is CATTGQGATMLHF. The CDR3 bases are TGTGCCACCACGGGACAGGGGGCGACGATGTTGCACTTC.

CDR3 coding DNA: TGTGCCAGCAGTTACTCCCCAGGGGATGGCTACACCTTC. Translating it yields CASSYSPGDGYTF. The chain employs TRBV6-5 and TRBJ1-2; TRBD1 is a possible D gene (6 bases). Trimming cost V 0 bases and J 6 bases, with 8 bases left between them. Germline V lookup: CDR1 MNHEY, CDR2 SVGAGI. The CDR3 is 13 amino acids.

V usage is TRBV4-1 and J usage is TRBJ1-2, with D unresolved. The V gene lost 4 bases and the J gene lost 0 bases, with 15 bases spanning the gap. CDR1 and CDR2 (germline): MGHRA, YSYEKL. The CDR3 runs 16 residues. The CDR3 DNA reads as TGCGCCAGCAGCCCCCTCCACAGTTCTACTAACTATGGCTACACCTTC. Encoded protein: CASSPLHSSTNYGYTF.

This chain connects TRBV7-6 to TRBJ2-7; tentatively, D is TRBD1 (6 bases). Germline-derived CDR1 and CDR2 are SGHVS and FNYEAQ. The CDR3 loop spans 14 amino acids. V was clipped by 5 bases and J by 6 bases, with 17 bases between them. DNA of the CDR3: TGTGCCAGCAGCCCCAGGGGTCCCCTGGCCGAGCAGTACTTC. Its protein product is CASSPRGPLAEQYF.

This chain connects TRBV5-5 to TRBJ1-4; D is undetermined. CDR1 and CDR2 from the germline V gene are SGHKS and YYEKEE (reference sequence). The CDR3 length is 15 residues. The V end was cut by 5 bases, the J end by 2 bases, with 13 bases between. CDR3 in amino acids: CASSSTVGTNEKLFF. The CDR3 DNA sequence: TGTGCCAGCAGTTCCACCGTGGGGACTAATGAAAAACTGTTTTTT.

This chain connects TRBV7-9 to TRBJ2-5, with 9 bases aligning to TRBD1. Per germline, CDR1 SEHNR and CDR2 FQNEAQ (reference sequence). The CDR3 is 14 residues long. The trim removed 6 bases at V and 2 bases at J, leaving 4 bases unmatched. Here the CDR3 DNA reads TGTGCCAGCAGGCAACAGGGGGCTCAAGAGACCCAGTACTTC. As protein: CASRQQGAQETQYF.

The chain joins TRBV12-3 or TRBV12-4 to TRBJ2-1, with D tentatively TRBD1 (5 bases). Deletions cut 9 bases from V and 3 bases from J, with 12 bases between. CDR3 size: 13 residues. In DNA form, the CDR3 reads TGTGCCAGTACAGGAGCCAACTACAATGAGCAGTTCTTC. Residues: CASTGANYNEQFF.

The chain carries TRBV2 and TRBJ2-7; a possible D gene is TRBD1 (5 bases). With 2 bases removed from V and 0 bases from J, the gap between germline ends came to 14 bases. In germline, CDR1 is SNHLY, CDR2 FYNNEI. CDR3 length equals 16 residues. Written as DNA, the CDR3 is TGTGCCAGCAGTGAAATCCCCACAGGATTCTCCTACGAGCAGTACTTC. It translates to CASSEIPTGFSYEQYF.

The V call is TRBV15, the J call TRBJ1-1, with a tentative D call TRBD1 (5 bases). This CDR3 is built from 15 residues. The V end was cut by 5 bases, the J end by 0 bases, with 13 bases between. The germline gives CDR1 LNHNV, CDR2 YYDKDF (reference sequence). The CDR3: CATSGAGTMNTEAFF. The CDR3 bases are TGTGCCACCAGCGGCGCAGGGACGATGAACACTGAAGCTTTCTTT.

This clonotype is a singleton in its sample. A read error may produce the germline difference seen at one junction end. V and J are TRBV7-7 and TRBJ2-3, with a possible D match to TRBD2 (6 bases). CDR1 and CDR2 from the germline V gene are SSHAT and FNYEAQ (reference sequence). CDR3 length: 16 residues. CDR3 in DNA: TGTGCTAGCAGCGCATCCCGGGACTCGGGAACAGATACGCAGTATTTT. It encodes CASSASRDSGTDTQYF.

The CDR3 spells CASSQDSRPATQYF. The CDR3 bases are TGTGCCAGCAGCCAAGATTCGAGGCCTGCTACGCAGTATTTT. The rearrangement joins TRBV3-1 to TRBJ2-3; D is undetermined. CDR1 is LGHDT and CDR2 is YNNKEL in the germline V gene (reference sequence). The CDR3 sequence is 14 residues long. The V and J ends lost 0 bases and 8 bases respectively, with 12 bases between them.

The rearrangement links TRBV14 to TRBJ1-4; D unclear. Trimming removed 5 bases at V and 15 bases at J, with 16 bases between. Germline CDR1 SGHDN, CDR2 FVKESK. The CDR3 runs to 12 residues. In DNA form, the CDR3 reads TGTGCCAGCAGCTTACGGCCCCGTTTGGTGTTTTTT. Protein: CASSLRPRLVFF.

The chain links TRBV14 to TRBJ1-2; perhaps TRBD1 as D (5 bases). This CDR3 comprises 15 residues. Trimming took 1 base from V and 6 from J, leaving 15 bases between them. Looked up from germline, CDR1 is SGHDN and CDR2 is FVKESK. The DNA for the CDR3 is TGTGCCAGCAGCCAAGGGAGGTCCAGGGTTAATGGCTACACCTTC. Protein: CASSQGRSRVNGYTF. The full variable domain, rest sourced from reference TRBV14 and TRBJ1-2, is EAGVTQFPSHSVIEKGQTVTLRCDPISGHDNLYWYRRVMGKEIKFLLHFVKESKQDESGMPNNRFLAERTGGTYSTLKVQPAELEDSGVYFCASSQGRSRVNGYTFGSGTRLTVV.

CDR3 residues: CSARGSGGEQYF. For the CDR3, the DNA is TGCAGTGCTAGGGGATCGGGGGGCGAGCAGTACTTC. The chain combines TRBV20-1 with TRBJ2-7, with 7 bases aligning to TRBD2. The CDR3 is 12 residues long. Losses at the gene ends were 3 bases for V and 6 bases for J; bases not matched to a gene: 5. Germline V gene data show CDR1 as DFQATT and CDR2 as SNEGSKA (reference sequence).

This clonotype was observed a few times. The chain recombines TRBV7-2 with TRBJ1-4; no firm D call. This CDR3 spans 14 amino acids. The germline V and J ends were trimmed by 4 bases and 7 bases, with 13 bases remaining between them. Germline lookup yields CDR1 SGHTA and CDR2 FQGNSA. The CDR3 coding sequence is TGTGCCAGCAGCTGGCCCGGAGCGAGTGAAAAACTGTTTTTT. Translated: CASSWPGASEKLFF.

The chain combines TRBV7-6 with TRBJ2-3, with 11 bases that match TRBD2. Trimming took 1 base from V and 5 from J; bases not matched to a gene: 11. The length of the CDR3 is 18 residues. Germline CDR1 reads SGHVS; CDR2 reads FNYEAQ. Written as DNA, the CDR3 is TGTGCCAGCAGCTTAGACCTCTTGTTAGCGGGGGGGCGAGATACGCAGTATTTT. The encoded protein is CASSLDLLLAGGRDTQYF. Based on the CDR3 plus reference TRBV7-6 and TRBJ2-3, the full variable domain is GAGVSQSPRYKVTKRGQDVALRCDPISGHVSLYWYRQALGQGPEFLTYFNYEAQQDKSGLPNDRFSAERPEGSISTLTIQRTEQRDSAMYRCASSLDLLLAGGRDTQYFGPGTRLTVL.

This clonotype showed up just a few times. The rearrangement links TRBV2 to TRBJ1-5; D is ambiguous. The CDR3 has 13 residues. Germline V gene sequence: CDR1 SNHLY, CDR2 FYNNEI. Trimming took 8 bases from V and 2 from J, leaving 10 bases between them. CDR3: CASRGRGNQPQHF. The CDR3 nucleotides read TGTGCCAGCCGAGGACGAGGCAATCAGCCCCAGCATTTT. The full variable domain, in which reference TRBV2 and TRBJ1-5 provide the parts outside the CDR3, is EPEVTQTPSHQVTQMGQEVILRCVPISNHLYFYWYRQILGQKVEFLVSFYNNEISEKSEIFDDQFSVERPDGSNFTLKIRSTKLEDSAMYFCASRGRGNQPQHFGDGTRLSIL.

This chain connects TRBV20-1 to TRBJ2-4; 9 positions agree with TRBD2. In germline, CDR1 is DFQATT, CDR2 SNEGSKA (reference sequence). This CDR3 spans 18 amino acids. The ends lost 6 bases at V and 0 bases at J; junction bases unmatched: 15. The DNA of the CDR3 is TGCAGTGCGGTCGAACGGCGGGGGGGGGAAATAGCCAAAAACATTCAGTACTTC. It codes for CSAVERRGGEIAKNIQYF.

This clonotype occurred once. The chain recombines TRBV11-2 with TRBJ2-1, with TRBD2 matching 9 bases. With V trimmed by 5 bases and J by 8 bases, 10 bases remained unmatched. Germline CDR1 and CDR2: SGHAT and FQNNGV. The CDR3 is 15 amino acids. CDR3 sequence: CASSPSGGPSYEQFF. CDR3 coding DNA: TGTGCCAGCAGCCCGAGCGGGGGGCCCTCATATGAGCAGTTCTTC. Using reference TRBV11-2 and TRBJ2-1 for the parts outside the CDR3, the full variable domain is EAGVAQSPRYKIIEKRQSVAFWCNPISGHATLYWYQQILGQGPKLLIQFQNNGVVDDSQLPKDRFSAERLKGVDSTLKIQPAKLEDSAVYLCASSPSGGPSYEQFFGPGTRLTVL.

The chain recombines TRBV9 with TRBJ2-3; no reliable D call. This CDR3 has 13 residues. Between the trimmed V and J ends, which lost 5 bases and 0 bases, there was a span of 7 bases. CDR1 SGDLS and CDR2 YYNGEE come from the germline V gene. CDR3: CASSFMSTDTQYF. CDR3 DNA: TGTGCCAGCAGTTTTATGAGCACAGATACGCAGTATTTT.

The chain has TRBV7-9 and TRBJ1-4; TRBD1 matches at 12 bases. This CDR3 has 17 amino acids. CDR1 is SEHNR, CDR2 FQNEAQ, per germline (reference sequence). The V gene end was trimmed by 3 bases and the J gene end by 2 bases; junction bases not matched to a gene: 4. CDR3 protein: CASSFGTGGITNEKLFF. The CDR3 DNA sequence: TGTGCCAGCAGCTTCGGGACAGGGGGCATCACTAATGAAAAACTGTTTTTT.

The chain uses TRBV6-6 and TRBJ1-2; TRBD1 is a possible D gene (5 bases). There are 15 residues in the CDR3. From germline, CDR1 is MNHNY and CDR2 SVGAGI (reference sequence). Trimming cost V 6 bases and J 2 bases, with 16 bases left between them. In nucleotides, the CDR3 is TGTGCCAGCAGCTCCGGGACTCTTAGGAACTATGGCTACACCTTC. Its translation is CASSSGTLRNYGYTF.

The chain links TRBV5-5 to TRBJ1-1; a weak D match, TRBD1 (6 bases). Germline lookup yields CDR1 SGHKS and CDR2 YYEKEE (reference sequence). Trimming stripped 3 bases from V and 1 base from J, with 10 bases between. The length of the CDR3 is 14 residues. The CDR3 bases are TGTGCCAGCAGCTCGGGGGCAGAGAACACTGAAGCTTTCTTT. Encoded protein: CASSSGAENTEAFF.

V and J are TRBV29-1 and TRBJ2-3; D might be TRBD1 or TRBD2, each matching 5 bases. The length of the CDR3 is 15 residues. The V and J ends lost 3 bases and 3 bases respectively, with 16 bases between them. Germline lookup yields CDR1 SQVTM and CDR2 ANQGSEA. The CDR3 spells CSVDMDGKGTDTQYF. CDR3 bases: TGCAGCGTTGACATGGACGGGAAGGGGACAGATACGCAGTATTTT.